Presented here are 9 T cell receptor beta chains from one specimen sequenced in a study of cytomegalovirus exposure and HLA in healthy donors. Primers: 60 Vbeta forward and 13 Jbeta reverse. Generated by immunoSEQ multiplex PCR, the TCRdb table keeps only in-frame clones and is missing some. The sample yields 100,000 to 150,000 clones, roughly 76% seen once. The sequenced sample consisted of PBMCs. All receptors derive from an older woman in good health and CMV-seropositive.

This clone was detected only a few times. This chain's CDR3 is CASSRAGTGTDTQYF. CDR3 sequence (DNA): TGTGCCAGCAGCCGAGCCGGGACAGGGACAGATACGCAGTATTTT. This rearrangement joins TRBV7-3 to TRBJ2-3; 9 bases align to TRBD1. CDR3 length: 15 amino acids. Germline CDR1 SGHTA, CDR2 FQGTGA. Trimming at V came to 5 bases and at J to 3 bases, leaving 6 bases not matched to a gene.

Only a few counts were recorded for this clone. The chain uses TRBV5-8 and TRBJ1-1; D is uncertain. Between the trimmed V and J ends, which lost 9 bases and 6 bases, there was a span of 6 bases. Germline loops: CDR1 SGHTS, CDR2 YDEGEE. The CDR3 is 9 amino acids. The CDR3 is CATGSEAFF. CDR3 nucleotide sequence: TGTGCCACCGGTTCTGAAGCTTTCTTT.

The chain links TRBV7-9 to TRBJ2-2, with a weak D call TRBD1 (5 bases). CDR1 SEHNR and CDR2 FQNEAQ come from the germline V gene (reference sequence). Trimming removed 5 bases at V and 5 bases at J, with 18 bases between. The CDR3 is 16 residues long. This CDR3 is CASSPLRAGKTGELFF. The CDR3 DNA reads TGTGCCAGCAGCCCACTCAGGGCAGGGAAGACCGGGGAGCTGTTTTTT.

This clone appeared a few times. The rearrangement joins TRBV6-6 to TRBJ1-2; TRBD1 matches 8 bases. Germline-derived CDR1 and CDR2 are MNHNY and SVGAGI (reference sequence). Unmatched junction bases numbered 5, after V lost 6 bases and J lost 5 bases. The length of the CDR3 is 13 residues. CDR3 loop: CASSQDRVYGYTF. DNA for the CDR3: TGTGCCAGCAGCCAGGACAGGGTGTATGGCTACACCTTC.

The V call is TRBV14, the J call TRBJ1-1, with 9 bases fitting TRBD1. The junction had 11 bases not matched to a gene; V was cut back by 1 base and J by 5 bases. The CDR3 covers 17 residues. The V gene's germline CDR1 is SGHDN and CDR2 FVKESK. Here the CDR3 reads CASSQGADDRGWTEAFF. As DNA, the CDR3 is TGTGCCAGCAGCCAAGGGGCCGATGACAGGGGGTGGACTGAAGCTTTCTTT.

This clone came up a few times. J is TRBJ2-5 and V is TRBV2, with TRBD1 identical over 8 bases. The junction had 5 bases not matched to a gene; V was cut back by 2 bases and J by 3 bases. The CDR3 covers 15 residues. The germline gives CDR1 SNHLY, CDR2 FYNNEI. The CDR3 region is CASSERAGGEETQYF. The DNA of the CDR3 is TGTGCCAGCAGTGAAAGGGCAGGGGGCGAAGAGACCCAGTACTTC.

In DNA form, the CDR3 reads TGTGCCAGCAGCTTAAGTGGACAGGGATCCGAAAAACTGTTTTTT. Protein product: CASSLSGQGSEKLFF. The chain employs TRBV11-2 and TRBJ1-4; the match to TRBD1 covers 8 bases. This CDR3 contains 15 residues. Germline assignment: CDR1 SGHAT and CDR2 FQNNGV. The ends lost 2 bases at V and 8 bases at J; junction bases unmatched: 7.

Here the CDR3 DNA reads TGCGCCAGCAGCTGGGGGGGGAGCTCCTACGAGCAGTACTTC. Protein: CASSWGGSSYEQYF. The chain carries TRBV5-1 and TRBJ2-5, with 7 bases fitting TRBD2. The assigned J gene may be wrong: the sequence end matches TRBJ2-7 better. Germline V CDR1 and CDR2: SGHRS, YFSETQ. CDR3 size: 14 residues.

The J gene is TRBJ2-2, the V gene TRBV10-1; the match to TRBD1 covers 9 bases. Germline V gives CDR1 WNHNN, CDR2 SYGVQD (reference sequence). The CDR3 extends over 15 amino acids. V shed 8 bases and J 6 bases; nucleotides not matched to a gene: 10. In nucleotides, the CDR3 is TGCGCCAGCGGACCGGGACAGGGCTTATCCGGGGAGCTGTTTTTT. Amino acid sequence: CASGPGQGLSGELFF.